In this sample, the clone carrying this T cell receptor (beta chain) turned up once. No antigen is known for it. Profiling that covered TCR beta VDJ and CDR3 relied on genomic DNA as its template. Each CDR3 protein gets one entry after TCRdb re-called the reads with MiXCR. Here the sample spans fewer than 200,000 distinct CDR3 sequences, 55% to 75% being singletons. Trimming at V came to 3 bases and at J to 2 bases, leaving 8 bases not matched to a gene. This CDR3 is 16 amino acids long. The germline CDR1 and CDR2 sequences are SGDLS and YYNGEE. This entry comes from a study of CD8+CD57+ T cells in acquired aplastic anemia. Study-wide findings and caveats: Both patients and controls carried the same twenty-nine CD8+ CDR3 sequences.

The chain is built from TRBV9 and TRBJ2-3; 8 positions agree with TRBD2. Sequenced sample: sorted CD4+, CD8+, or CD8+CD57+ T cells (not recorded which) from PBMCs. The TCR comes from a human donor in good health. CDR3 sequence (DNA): TGTGCCAGCAGCGGATCTACTAGCGGAGACACAGATACGCAGTATTTT. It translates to CASSGSTSGDTDTQYF.